This TCR beta chain was profiled in a study of control samples from healthy donors and cancer patients. The method was immunoSEQ multiplex PCR; TCRdb's version includes in-frame clones alone and lacks a portion of them. The data show under 30,000 clones, 65% to 90% seen once. From germline, CDR1 is DFQATT and CDR2 SNEGSKA (reference sequence). CDR3 length: 11 amino acids. V was shortened by 1 base and J by 3 bases, with 4 bases between the two germline ends. The receptor was isolated from a woman aged 55-69 years with head and neck cancer. This chain uses TRBV20-1 with TRBJ2-7; unclear D gene. Sequenced sample: PBMCs. CDR3 in amino acids: CSARAGYEQYF. The CDR3 DNA follows: TGCAGTGCTAGAGCAGGCTACGAGCAGTACTTC.